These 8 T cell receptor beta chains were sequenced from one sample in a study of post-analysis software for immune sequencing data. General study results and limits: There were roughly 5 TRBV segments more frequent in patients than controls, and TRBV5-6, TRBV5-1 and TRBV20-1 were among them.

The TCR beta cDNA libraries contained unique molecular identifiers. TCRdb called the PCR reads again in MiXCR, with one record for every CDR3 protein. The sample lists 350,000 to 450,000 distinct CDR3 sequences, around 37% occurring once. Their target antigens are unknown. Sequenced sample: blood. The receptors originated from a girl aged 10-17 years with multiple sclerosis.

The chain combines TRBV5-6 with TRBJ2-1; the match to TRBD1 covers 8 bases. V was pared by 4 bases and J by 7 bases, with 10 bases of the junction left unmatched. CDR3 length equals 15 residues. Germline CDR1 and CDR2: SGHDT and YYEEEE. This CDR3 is CASSGEWTGLNEQFF. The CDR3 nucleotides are TGTGCCAGCAGCGGGGAATGGACAGGGCTGAATGAGCAGTTCTTC.

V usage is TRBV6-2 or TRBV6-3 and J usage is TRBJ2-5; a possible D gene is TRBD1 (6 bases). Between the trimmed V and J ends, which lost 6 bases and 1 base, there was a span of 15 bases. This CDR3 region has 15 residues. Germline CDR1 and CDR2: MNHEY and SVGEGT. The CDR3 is CASSARDTLQETQYF. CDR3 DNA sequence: TGTGCCAGCAGCGCCCGGGACACCCTCCAAGAGACCCAGTACTTC.

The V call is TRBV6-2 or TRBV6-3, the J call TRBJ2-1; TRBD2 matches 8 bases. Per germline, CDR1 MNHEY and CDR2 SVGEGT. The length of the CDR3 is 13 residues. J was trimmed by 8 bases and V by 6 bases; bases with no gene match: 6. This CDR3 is CASRGTRGDEQFF. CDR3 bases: TGTGCCAGCAGGGGGACTAGGGGAGATGAGCAGTTCTTC.

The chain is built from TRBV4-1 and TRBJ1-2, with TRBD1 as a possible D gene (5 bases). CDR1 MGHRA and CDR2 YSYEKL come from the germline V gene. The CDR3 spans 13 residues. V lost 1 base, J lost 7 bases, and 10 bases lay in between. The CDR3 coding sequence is TGCGCCAGCAGCCAAGTCCGGGACCGTGGCTACACCTTC. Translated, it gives CASSQVRDRGYTF.

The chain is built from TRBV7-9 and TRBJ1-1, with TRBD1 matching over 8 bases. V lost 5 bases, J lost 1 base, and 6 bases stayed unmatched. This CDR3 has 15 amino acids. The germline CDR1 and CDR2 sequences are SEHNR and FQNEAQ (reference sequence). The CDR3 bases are TGTGCCAGCAGCCCACAAGGGACAGGGAACACTGAAGCTTTCTTT. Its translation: CASSPQGTGNTEAFF.

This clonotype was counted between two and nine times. CDR3 nucleotide sequence: TGCAGTGCTAGAAGGATGGGCAACTCCTACGAGCAGTACTTC. The encoded protein is CSARRMGNSYEQYF. This chain connects TRBV20-1 to TRBJ2-7; D gene unclear. The CDR3 runs to 14 residues. Per the germline V gene, CDR1 is DFQATT and CDR2 is SNEGSKA (reference sequence). The V end lost 2 bases, the J end lost 0 bases, and 11 bases lay between the germline ends.

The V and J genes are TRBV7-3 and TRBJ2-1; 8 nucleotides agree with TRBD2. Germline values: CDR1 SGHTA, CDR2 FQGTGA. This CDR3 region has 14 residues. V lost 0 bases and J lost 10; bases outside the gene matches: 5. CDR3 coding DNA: TGTGCCAGCAGCTTAACGTTCGGGGGGGCGGAGCAGTTCTTC. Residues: CASSLTFGGAEQFF.

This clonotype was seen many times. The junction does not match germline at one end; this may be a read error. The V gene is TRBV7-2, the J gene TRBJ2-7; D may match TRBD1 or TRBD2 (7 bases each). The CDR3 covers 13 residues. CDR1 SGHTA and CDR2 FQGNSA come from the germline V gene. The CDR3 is CASRGGSSYEQYF. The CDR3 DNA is TGCGCCAGCAGGGGGGGGAGCTCCTACGAGCAGTACTTC.